This TCR beta chain was obtained from a study of cytomegalovirus exposure and HLA in healthy donors. Study observations and caveats: Indistinguishability led to the exclusion of some V segments, TRBV6-2 and TRBV6-3 included. Some highly shared sequence variants likely arose as a pipeline artifact. In vitro data verified a few CMV-associated chains as specific for CMV antigens.

With 60 Vbeta and 13 Jbeta primers, the PCR was carried out. Assay used: immunoSEQ multiplex PCR; TCRdb lists only in-frame clones, some missing. The table includes 100,000 to 150,000 clones, approximately 77% detected once. About this clone: Its specificity is not known.

V dropped 7 bases and J dropped 1; count of bases not matched to a gene: 7. CDR1 MNHEY and CDR2 SVGAGI come from the germline V gene. The CDR3 is made up of 15 amino acids. The chain recombines TRBV6-5 with TRBJ1-1; 9 bases agree with TRBD1. The origin of this receptor is a young man in good health and CMV-seronegative. Sequenced material: PBMCs. CDR3 in DNA: TGTGCCAGCATCCCTCCGGGACAGGGGAACACTGAAGCTTTCTTT. Amino acid sequence: CASIPPGQGNTEAFF.